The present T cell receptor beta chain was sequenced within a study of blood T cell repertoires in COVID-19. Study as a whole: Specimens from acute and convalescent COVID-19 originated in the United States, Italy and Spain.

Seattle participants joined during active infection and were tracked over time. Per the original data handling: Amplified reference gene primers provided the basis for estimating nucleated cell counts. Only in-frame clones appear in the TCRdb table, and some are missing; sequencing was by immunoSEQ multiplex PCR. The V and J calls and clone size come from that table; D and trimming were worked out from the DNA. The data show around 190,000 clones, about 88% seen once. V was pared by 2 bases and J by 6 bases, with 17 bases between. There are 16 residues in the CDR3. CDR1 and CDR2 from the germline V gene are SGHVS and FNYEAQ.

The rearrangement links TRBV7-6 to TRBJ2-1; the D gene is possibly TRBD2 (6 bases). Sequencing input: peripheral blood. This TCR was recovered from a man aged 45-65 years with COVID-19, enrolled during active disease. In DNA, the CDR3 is TGTGCCAGCAGCTTATCTACTAGCTTGGTGACCAATGAGCAGTTCTTC. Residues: CASSLSTSLVTNEQFF.